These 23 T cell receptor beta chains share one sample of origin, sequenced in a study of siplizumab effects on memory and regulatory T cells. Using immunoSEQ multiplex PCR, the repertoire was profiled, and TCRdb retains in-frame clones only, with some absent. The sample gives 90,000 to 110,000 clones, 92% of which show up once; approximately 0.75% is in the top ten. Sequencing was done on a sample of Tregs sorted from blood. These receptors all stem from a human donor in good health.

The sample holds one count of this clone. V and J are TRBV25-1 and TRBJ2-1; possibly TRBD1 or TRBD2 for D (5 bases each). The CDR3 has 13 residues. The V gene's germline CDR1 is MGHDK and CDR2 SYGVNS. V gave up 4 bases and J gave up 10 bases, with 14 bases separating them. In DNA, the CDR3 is TGTGCCAGCAGTGCCGGGCGAGGGGTAGAGCAGTTCTTC. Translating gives CASSAGRGVEQFF.

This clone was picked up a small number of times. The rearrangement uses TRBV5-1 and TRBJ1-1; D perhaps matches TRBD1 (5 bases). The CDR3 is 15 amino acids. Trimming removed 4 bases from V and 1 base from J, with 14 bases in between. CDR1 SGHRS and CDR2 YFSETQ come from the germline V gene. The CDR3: CASSPSGIPNTEAFF. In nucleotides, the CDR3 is TGCGCCAGCAGCCCATCAGGGATCCCGAACACTGAAGCTTTCTTT. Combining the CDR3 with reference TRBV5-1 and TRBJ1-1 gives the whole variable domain KAGVTQTPRYLIKTRGQQVTLSCSPISGHRSVSWYQQTPGQGLQFLFEYFSETQRNKGNFPGRFSGRQFSNSRSEMNVSTLELGDSALYLCASSPSGIPNTEAFFGQGTRLTVV.

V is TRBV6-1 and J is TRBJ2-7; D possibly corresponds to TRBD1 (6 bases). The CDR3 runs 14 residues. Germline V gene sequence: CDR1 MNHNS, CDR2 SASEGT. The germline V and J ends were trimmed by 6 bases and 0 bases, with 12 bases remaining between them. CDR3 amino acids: CASSIGGISYEQYF. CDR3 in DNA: TGTGCCAGCAGCATAGGGGGTATCTCCTACGAGCAGTACTTC.

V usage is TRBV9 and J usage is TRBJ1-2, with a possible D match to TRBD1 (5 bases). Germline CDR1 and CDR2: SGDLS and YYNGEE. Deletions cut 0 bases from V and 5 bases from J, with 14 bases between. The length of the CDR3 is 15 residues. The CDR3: CASSVEEGWRYGYTF. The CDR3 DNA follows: TGTGCCAGCAGCGTAGAGGAGGGGTGGAGGTATGGCTACACCTTC.

The DNA for the CDR3 is TGTGCCAGCAGCCTTCAGGGGTTAGGGGCCAACGTCCTGACTTTC. This encodes CASSLQGLGANVLTF. The chain carries TRBV7-2 and TRBJ2-6, with D maybe TRBD1 (6 bases). This CDR3 is built from 15 residues. Per germline, CDR1 SGHTA and CDR2 FQGNSA. Trimming cost V 5 bases and J 4 bases, with 12 bases left between them.

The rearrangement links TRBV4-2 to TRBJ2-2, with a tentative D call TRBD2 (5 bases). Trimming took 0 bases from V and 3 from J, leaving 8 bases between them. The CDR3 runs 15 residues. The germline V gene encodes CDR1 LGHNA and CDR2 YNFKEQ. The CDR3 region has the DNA TGTGCCAGCAGCCAAGATTTGGACTACACCGGGGAGCTGTTTTTT. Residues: CASSQDLDYTGELFF.

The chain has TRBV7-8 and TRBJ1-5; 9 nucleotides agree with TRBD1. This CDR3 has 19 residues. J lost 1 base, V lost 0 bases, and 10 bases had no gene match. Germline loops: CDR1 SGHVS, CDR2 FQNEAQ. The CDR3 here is CASSLARRTGDVSNQPQHF. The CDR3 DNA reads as TGTGCCAGCAGCTTAGCGCGGAGGACAGGGGATGTAAGCAATCAGCCCCAGCATTTT.

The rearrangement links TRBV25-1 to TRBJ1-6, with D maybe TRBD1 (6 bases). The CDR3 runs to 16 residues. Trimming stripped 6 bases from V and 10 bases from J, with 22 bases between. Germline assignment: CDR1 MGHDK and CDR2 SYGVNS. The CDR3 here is CASSPSRPGHYSPLHF. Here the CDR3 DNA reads TGTGCCAGCAGCCCTTCAAGACCGGGACACTACTCACCCCTCCACTTT.

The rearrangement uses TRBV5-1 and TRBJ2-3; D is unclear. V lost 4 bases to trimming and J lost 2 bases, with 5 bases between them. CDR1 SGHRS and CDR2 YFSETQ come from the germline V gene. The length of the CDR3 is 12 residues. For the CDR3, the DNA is TGCGCCAGCAGCATCCACACAGATACGCAGTATTTT. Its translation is CASSIHTDTQYF.

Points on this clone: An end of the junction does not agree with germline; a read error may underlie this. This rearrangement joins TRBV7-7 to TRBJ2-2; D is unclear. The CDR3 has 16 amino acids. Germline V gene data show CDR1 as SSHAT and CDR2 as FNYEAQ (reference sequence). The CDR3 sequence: CASSSSARSGTGELFF. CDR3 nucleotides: TGTGCTAGCAGCTCTAGTGCGCGTTCGGGCACCGGGGAGCTGTTTTTT.

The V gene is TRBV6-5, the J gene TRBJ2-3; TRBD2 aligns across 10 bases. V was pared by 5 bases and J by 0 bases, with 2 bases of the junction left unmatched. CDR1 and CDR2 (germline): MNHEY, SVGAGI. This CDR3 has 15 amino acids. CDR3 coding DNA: TGTGCCAGCAGTAGGACTAGCGGAAGCACAGATACGCAGTATTTT. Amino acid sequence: CASSRTSGSTDTQYF.

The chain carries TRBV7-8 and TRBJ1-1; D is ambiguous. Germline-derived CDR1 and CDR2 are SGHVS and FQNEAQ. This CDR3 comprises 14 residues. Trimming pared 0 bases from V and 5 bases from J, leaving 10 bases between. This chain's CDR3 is CASSLAGRKTEAFF. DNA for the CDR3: TGTGCCAGCAGCTTAGCTGGCCGGAAGACTGAAGCTTTCTTT.

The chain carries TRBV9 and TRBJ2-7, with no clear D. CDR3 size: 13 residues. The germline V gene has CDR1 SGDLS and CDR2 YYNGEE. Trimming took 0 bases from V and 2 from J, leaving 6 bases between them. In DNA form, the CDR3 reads TGTGCCAGCAGCGTAGGGGTGCCCTACGAGCAGTACTTC. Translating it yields CASSVGVPYEQYF.

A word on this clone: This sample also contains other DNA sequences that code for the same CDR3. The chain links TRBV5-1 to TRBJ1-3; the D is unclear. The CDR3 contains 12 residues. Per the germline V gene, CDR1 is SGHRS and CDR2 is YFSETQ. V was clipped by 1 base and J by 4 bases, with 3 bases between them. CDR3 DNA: TGCGCCAGCAGCTTGTCCGGAAACACCATATATTTT. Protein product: CASSLSGNTIYF. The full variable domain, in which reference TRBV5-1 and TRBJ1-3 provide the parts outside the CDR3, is KAGVTQTPRYLIKTRGQQVTLSCSPISGHRSVSWYQQTPGQGLQFLFEYFSETQRNKGNFPGRFSGRQFSNSRSEMNVSTLELGDSALYLCASSLSGNTIYFGEGSWLTVV.

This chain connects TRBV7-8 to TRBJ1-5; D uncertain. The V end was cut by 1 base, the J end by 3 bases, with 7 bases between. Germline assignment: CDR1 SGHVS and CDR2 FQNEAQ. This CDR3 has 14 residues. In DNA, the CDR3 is TGTGCCAGCAGCTTAGTGGCGTACAATCAGCCCCAGCATTTT. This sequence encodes CASSLVAYNQPQHF.

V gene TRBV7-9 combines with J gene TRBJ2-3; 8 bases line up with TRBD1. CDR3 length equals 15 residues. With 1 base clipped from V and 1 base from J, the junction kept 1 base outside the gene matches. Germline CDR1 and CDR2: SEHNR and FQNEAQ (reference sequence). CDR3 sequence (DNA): TGTGCCAGCAGCTTAGAGGGACAGGGCACAGATACGCAGTATTTT. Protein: CASSLEGQGTDTQYF.

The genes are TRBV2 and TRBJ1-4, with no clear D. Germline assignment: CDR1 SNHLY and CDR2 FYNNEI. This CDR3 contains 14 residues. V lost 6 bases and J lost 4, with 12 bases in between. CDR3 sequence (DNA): TGTGCCAGCAGAGAACGGGTTGGTAATGAAAAACTGTTTTTT. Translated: CASRERVGNEKLFF.

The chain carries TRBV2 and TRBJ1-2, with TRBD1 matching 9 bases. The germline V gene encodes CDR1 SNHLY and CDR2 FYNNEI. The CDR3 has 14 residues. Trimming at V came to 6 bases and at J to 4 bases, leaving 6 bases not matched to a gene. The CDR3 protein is CASSPNRGPYGYTF. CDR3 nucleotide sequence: TGTGCCAGCAGCCCAAACAGGGGGCCCTATGGCTACACCTTC.

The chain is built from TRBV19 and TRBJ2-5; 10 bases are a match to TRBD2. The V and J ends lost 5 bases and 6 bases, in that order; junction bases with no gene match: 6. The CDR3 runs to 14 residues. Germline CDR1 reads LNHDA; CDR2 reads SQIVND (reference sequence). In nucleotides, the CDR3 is TGTGCCAGTAGTGCCGGACTAGCGGATAAGACCCAGTACTTC. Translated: CASSAGLADKTQYF.

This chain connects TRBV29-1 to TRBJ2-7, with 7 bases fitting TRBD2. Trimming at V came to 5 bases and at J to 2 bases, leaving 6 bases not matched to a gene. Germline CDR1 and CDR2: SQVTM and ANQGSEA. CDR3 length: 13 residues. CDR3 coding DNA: TGCAGCGTTATGGCGGGAGCGACCTACGAGCAGTACTTC. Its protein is CSVMAGATYEQYF.

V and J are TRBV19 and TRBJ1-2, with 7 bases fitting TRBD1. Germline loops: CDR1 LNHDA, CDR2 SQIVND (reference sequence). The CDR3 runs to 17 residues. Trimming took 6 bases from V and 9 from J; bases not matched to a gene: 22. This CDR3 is CASSSGQPLSSGISYTF. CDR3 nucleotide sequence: TGTGCCAGTAGCTCGGGACAGCCCCTCTCCTCGGGGATTAGCTACACCTTC.

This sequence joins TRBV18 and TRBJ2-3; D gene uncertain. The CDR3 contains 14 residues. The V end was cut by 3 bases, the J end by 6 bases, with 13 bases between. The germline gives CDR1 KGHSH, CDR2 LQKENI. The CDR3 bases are TGTGCCAGCTCACCTGAATTACACGGGGATACGCAGTATTTT. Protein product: CASSPELHGDTQYF.

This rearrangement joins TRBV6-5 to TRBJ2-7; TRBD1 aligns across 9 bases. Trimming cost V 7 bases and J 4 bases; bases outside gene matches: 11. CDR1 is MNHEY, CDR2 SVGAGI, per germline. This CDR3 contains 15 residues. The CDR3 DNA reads TGTGCCAGCACGCGCCGACAGGGGGTGATATACGAGCAGTACTTC. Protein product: CASTRRQGVIYEQYF.